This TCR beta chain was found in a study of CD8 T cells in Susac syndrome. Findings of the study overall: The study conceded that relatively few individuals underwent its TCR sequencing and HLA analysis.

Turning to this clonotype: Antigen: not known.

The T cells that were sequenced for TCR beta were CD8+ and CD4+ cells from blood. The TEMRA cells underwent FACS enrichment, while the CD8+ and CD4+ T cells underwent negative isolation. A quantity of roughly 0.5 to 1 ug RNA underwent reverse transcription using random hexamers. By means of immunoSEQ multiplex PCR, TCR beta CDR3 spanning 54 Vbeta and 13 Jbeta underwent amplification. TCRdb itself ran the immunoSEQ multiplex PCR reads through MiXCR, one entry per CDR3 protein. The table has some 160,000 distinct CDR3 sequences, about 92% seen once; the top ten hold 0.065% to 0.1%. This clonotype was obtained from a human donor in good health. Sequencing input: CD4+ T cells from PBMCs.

The CDR3 DNA is TGTGCCAGCAGCTTAGGCGGGGTTTTCGGGCAGTACTTC. Translated: CASSLGGVFGQYF. This sequence joins TRBV5-4 and TRBJ2-7, with a weak D call TRBD2 (6 bases). Germline V gives CDR1 SGHNT, CDR2 YYREEE (reference sequence). Trimming stripped 2 bases from V and 9 bases from J, with 15 bases between. The CDR3 length is 13 residues. Supplemented by reference TRBV5-4 and TRBJ2-7, the full variable domain reads ETGVTQSPTHLIKTRGQQVTLRCSSQSGHNTVSWYQQALGQGPQFIFQYYREEENGRGNFPPRFSGLQFPNYSSELNVNALELDDSALYLCASSLGGVFGQYFGPGTRLTVT.